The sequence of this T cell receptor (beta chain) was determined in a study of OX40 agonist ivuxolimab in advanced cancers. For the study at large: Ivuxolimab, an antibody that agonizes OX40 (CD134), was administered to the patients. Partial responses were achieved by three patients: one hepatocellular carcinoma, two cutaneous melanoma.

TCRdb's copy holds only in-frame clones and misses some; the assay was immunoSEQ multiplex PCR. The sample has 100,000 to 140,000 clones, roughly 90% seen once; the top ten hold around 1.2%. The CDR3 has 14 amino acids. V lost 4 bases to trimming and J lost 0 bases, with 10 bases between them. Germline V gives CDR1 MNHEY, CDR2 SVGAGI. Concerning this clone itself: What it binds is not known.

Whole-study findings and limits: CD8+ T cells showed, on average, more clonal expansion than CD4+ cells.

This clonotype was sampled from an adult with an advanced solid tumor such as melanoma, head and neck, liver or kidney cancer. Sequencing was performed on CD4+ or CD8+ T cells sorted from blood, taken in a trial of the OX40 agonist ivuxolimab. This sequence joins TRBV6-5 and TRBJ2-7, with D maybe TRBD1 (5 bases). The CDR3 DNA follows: TGTGCCAGCAGTTCCGTGACAGCCTCCTACGAGCAGTACTTC. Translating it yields CASSSVTASYEQYF.